Listed below are T cell receptor beta chains from one sample, sequenced in a study of regulatory T cells in long-lasting Graves disease. Each CDR3 protein gets one entry after TCRdb re-called the multiplex PCR reads with MiXCR. The data show about 470,000 distinct CDR3 sequences, about a fifth seen once. The starting material was peripheral blood mononuclear cells (PBMCs), obtained when the disease was refractory, from a patient treated with antithyroid drugs. The receptor set was obtained from a female donor with Graves disease. Both conserved end residues are part of each CDR3. A D gene is named only where the DNA matches it firmly. Size is stated for part of the rows, as once, few or many counts, or as a class when the clone is expanded.

DNA | CDR3 | J | V | size | D
TGCAGTGCTAGCTTCAGGAGCTCCTATAATTCACCCCTCCACTTT | CSASFRSSYNSPLHF | TRBJ1-6 | TRBV20-1 | few | -
TGTGCCAGCAGCTTACGAGGCGGGAGCCTGCAGTTCTTC | CASSLRGGSLQFF | TRBJ2-1 | TRBV13 | - | TRBD2
TGTGCCACCAGAGACCCAGTCGTTCCTGAAGCTTTCTTT | CATRDPVVPEAFF | TRBJ1-1 | TRBV15 | few | -
TGTGCCAGCAGTGAAAATATGAGTGGAAGAGAGACCCAGTACTTC | CASSENMSGRETQYF | TRBJ2-5 | TRBV25-1 | - | -
TGTGCCAGCACGGCGGGCAGGGGGGCTCAGCCCCAGCATTTT | CASTAGRGAQPQHF | TRBJ1-5 | TRBV6-1 | - | TRBD1
TGTGCCAGCACCCGGGGAGGGCAGAGGGCTTTCTTT | CASTRGGQRAFF | TRBJ1-1 | TRBV25-1 | few | -
TGCAGCGTTGAAGAGATGAGGGGGCGCAGCTCGGAGACCCAGTACTTC | CSVEEMRGRSSETQYF | TRBJ2-5 | TRBV29-1 | many | TRBD1
TGTGCCAGCAGCTTAGTAGTGGGAGAGAAGTACTTC | CASSLVVGEKYF | TRBJ2-7 | TRBV7-8 | many | -
TGTGCCAGCACCTGGGCAGGGAACACCGGGGAGCTGTTTTTT | CASTWAGNTGELFF | TRBJ2-2 | TRBV28 | - | -
TGCAGCGTTGCCGGGACTAGCTGGGAGCAGTACTTC | CSVAGTSWEQYF | TRBJ2-7 | TRBV29-1 | - | TRBD2
TGTGCCAGCAGGACAAGCCTTCAGGGCTCAGGGTACGAGCAGTACTTC | CASRTSLQGSGYEQYF | TRBJ2-7 | TRBV6-1 | many | -
TGTGCCAGCAGCGTAGAGATGAACACTGAAGCTTTCTTT | CASSVEMNTEAFF | TRBJ1-1 | TRBV9 | - | -
TGTGCCAGCAGCTTAGGCGGACTAGGCACCGAGCAGTACTTC | CASSLGGLGTEQYF | TRBJ2-7 | TRBV7-9 | few | TRBD2
TGTGCCAGCAGTCCCCCGGGACTAGCGGTTAAGGACGAGCAGTACTTC | CASSPPGLAVKDEQYF | TRBJ2-7 | TRBV12-3/TRBV12-4 | many | TRBD2